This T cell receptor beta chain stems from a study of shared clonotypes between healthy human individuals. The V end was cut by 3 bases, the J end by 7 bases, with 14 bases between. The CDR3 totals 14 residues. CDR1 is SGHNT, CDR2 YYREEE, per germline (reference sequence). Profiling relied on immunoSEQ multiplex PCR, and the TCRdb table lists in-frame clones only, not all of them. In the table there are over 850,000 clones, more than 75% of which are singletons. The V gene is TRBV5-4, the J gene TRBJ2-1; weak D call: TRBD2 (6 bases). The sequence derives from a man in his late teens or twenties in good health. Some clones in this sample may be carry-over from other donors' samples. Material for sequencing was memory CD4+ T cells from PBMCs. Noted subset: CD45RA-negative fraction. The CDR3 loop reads CASSSPTSWNEQFF. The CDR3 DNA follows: TGTGCCAGCAGCTCACCGACTAGTTGGAATGAGCAGTTCTTC.